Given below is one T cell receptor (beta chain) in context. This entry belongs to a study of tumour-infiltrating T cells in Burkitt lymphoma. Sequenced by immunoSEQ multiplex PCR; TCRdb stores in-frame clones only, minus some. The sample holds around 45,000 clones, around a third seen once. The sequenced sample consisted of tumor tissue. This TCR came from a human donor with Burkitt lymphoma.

CDR3 coding DNA: TGTGCCACCAGCAGCCTACGTGGAGTCCGGTACGAGCAGTACTTC. Protein product: CATSSLRGVRYEQYF. The chain links TRBV15 to TRBJ2-7, with no clear D. CDR1 LNHNV and CDR2 YYDKDF come from the germline V gene (reference sequence). Trimming took off 3 bases at V and 4 bases at J, with 16 bases between the two ends. This CDR3 has 15 amino acids.